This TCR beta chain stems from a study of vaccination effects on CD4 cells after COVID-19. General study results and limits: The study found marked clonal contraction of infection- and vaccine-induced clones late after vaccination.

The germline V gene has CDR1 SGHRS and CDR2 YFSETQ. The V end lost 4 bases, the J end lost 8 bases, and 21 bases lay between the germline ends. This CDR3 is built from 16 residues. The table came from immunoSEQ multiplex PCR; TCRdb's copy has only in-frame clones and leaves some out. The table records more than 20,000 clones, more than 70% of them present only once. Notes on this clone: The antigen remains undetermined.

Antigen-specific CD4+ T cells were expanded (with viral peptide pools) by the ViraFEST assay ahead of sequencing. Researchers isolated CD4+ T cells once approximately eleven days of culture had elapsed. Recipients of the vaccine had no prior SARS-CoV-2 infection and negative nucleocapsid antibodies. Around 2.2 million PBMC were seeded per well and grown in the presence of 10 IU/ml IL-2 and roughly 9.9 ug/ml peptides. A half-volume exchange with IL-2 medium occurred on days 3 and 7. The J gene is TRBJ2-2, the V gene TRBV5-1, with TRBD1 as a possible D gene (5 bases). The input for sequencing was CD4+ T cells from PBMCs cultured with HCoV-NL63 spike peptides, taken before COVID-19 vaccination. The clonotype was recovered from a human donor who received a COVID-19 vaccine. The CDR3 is CASSHHSGPVLGELFF. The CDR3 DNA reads TGCGCCAGCAGCCACCATTCAGGGCCGGTCTTGGGGGAGCTGTTTTTT.